The 15 T cell receptor beta chains listed next were all sequenced from one sample in a study of beta chain features in type 1 diabetes. Reverse transcribing all isolated RNA meant expressed TCRB transcripts were sequenced. Clones were sequenced by immunoSEQ multiplex PCR, and TCRdb holds only the in-frame ones, with some missing. The sample has 310,000 or so clones; over 7% are singletons. These receptors are not linked to any known antigen. Notes on the study in general: The study found moderately but significantly shorter TCRB CDR3s in all four CD4+ subsets of Type 1 diabetes patients.

Sequenced: central memory CD4+ T cells from blood. These receptors were obtained from a young man with type 1 diabetes.

The chain joins TRBV21-1 to TRBJ1-5. TRBV21-1 has pseudogene status. The CDR3 covers 13 residues. CDR3 DNA sequence: TGTGCCAGCAGCAAAGATACCAATCAGCCCCAGCATTTT. Translation gives CASSKDTNQPQHF.

This clone was seen only a few times. CDR3 region: CASSYTRESYGYTF. DNA for the CDR3: TGTGCCAGCAGTTATACCAGAGAAAGCTATGGCTACACCTTC. This chain links TRBV6-5 with TRBJ1-2; no firm D call. There are 14 residues in the CDR3. V shed 3 bases and J shed 4 bases, with 12 bases lying between them. Germline-derived CDR1 and CDR2 are MNHEY and SVGAGI.

In its sample, this clone was seen a few times. The V and J genes are TRBV28 and TRBJ2-7, with unresolved D. The CDR3 is 13 residues long. Trimming removed 7 bases from V and 6 bases from J, with 16 bases in between. The V gene's germline CDR1 is MDHEN and CDR2 SYDVKM. The CDR3 region is CASTDPNSFEQYF. In DNA form, the CDR3 reads TGTGCCAGCACCGACCCTAACTCTTTCGAGCAGTACTTC.

A few counts support this clone. The CDR3 region is CASSFMRGQGLLGFF. CDR3 bases: TGTGCCAGCAGTTTTATGAGGGGACAGGGTTTATTGGGGTTCTTC. The J gene is TRBJ2-1, the V gene TRBV28; 9 nucleotides match TRBD1. Germline CDR1 reads MDHEN; CDR2 reads SYDVKM. This CDR3 has 15 amino acids. The V gene end was trimmed by 3 bases and the J gene end by 15 bases; junction bases not matched to a gene: 15.

This clone came up a few times. This CDR3 is also generated by other DNA sequences in the sample. This chain joins TRBV10-3 and TRBJ2-5; no clear D. CDR3 size: 11 residues. V gave up 6 bases and J gave up 5 bases, with 7 bases separating them. Germline CDR1 reads ENHRY; CDR2 reads SYGVKD. CDR3 region: CAISQRETQYF. CDR3 in DNA: TGTGCCATCAGCCAAAGGGAGACCCAGTACTTC.

CDR3 sequence: CASSLRYEASYEQYF. The DNA for the CDR3 is TGTGCCAGCAGCTTGAGGTATGAAGCCTCCTACGAGCAGTACTTC. The chain is built from TRBV5-4 and TRBJ2-7; no clear D gene. V lost 1 base and J lost 0, with 11 bases in between. Per germline, CDR1 SGHNT and CDR2 YYREEE (reference sequence). The CDR3 is 15 amino acids.

There are a few counts of this clone. The chain has TRBV7-6 and TRBJ1-2, with 9 bases identical to TRBD1. The junction had 5 bases not matched to a gene; V was cut back by 1 base and J by 8 bases. Germline values: CDR1 SGHVS, CDR2 FNYEAQ. The CDR3 is made up of 14 amino acids. The CDR3 reads CASSLDDRGEGYTF. The CDR3 region has the DNA TGTGCCAGCAGCTTAGACGACAGGGGGGAAGGCTACACCTTC.

This clone was seen a few times. The chain links TRBV6-6 to TRBJ1-2; D uncertain. Trimming left V 2 bases short and J 8 bases short, with 18 bases between. There are 15 residues in the CDR3. Germline V CDR1 and CDR2: MNHNY, SVGAGI (reference sequence). The CDR3 DNA follows: TGTGCCAGCAGTTACGAGAAGGGAGGAGTGAAGGGCTACACCTTC. It yields the protein CASSYEKGGVKGYTF.

V is TRBV5-1 and J is TRBJ1-2; D is uncertain. Germline values: CDR1 SGHRS, CDR2 YFSETQ. V lost 4 bases, J lost 8 bases, and 18 bases lay in between. There are 14 residues in the CDR3. CDR3 sequence reads: CASSPVGPPSGYTF. For the CDR3, the DNA is TGCGCCAGCAGCCCCGTAGGACCGCCGTCGGGCTACACCTTC.

The sample holds a few counts of this clone. J is TRBJ1-5 and V is TRBV21-1. TRBV21-1 is deemed a pseudogene. The CDR3 runs to 16 residues. This CDR3 is CASSKAAYDGNQPQHF. In DNA, the CDR3 is TGTGCCAGCAGCAAAGCGGCCTATGACGGTAATCAGCCCCAGCATTTT.

The chain employs TRBV6-5 and TRBJ2-2; D gene uncertain. Germline-derived CDR1 and CDR2 are MNHEY and SVGAGI. There are 13 residues in the CDR3. The germline V and J ends were trimmed by 5 bases and 5 bases, with 9 bases remaining between them. CDR3 region: CASSPTRTGELFF. Written as DNA, the CDR3 is TGTGCCAGCAGTCCTACCCGGACCGGGGAGCTGTTTTTT.

The chain employs TRBV6-6 and TRBJ1-4, with D hard to call. There are 12 residues in the CDR3. V gave up 6 bases and J gave up 8 bases, with 10 bases separating them. The V gene's germline CDR1 is MNHNY and CDR2 SVGAGI (reference sequence). The DNA for the CDR3 is TGTGCCAGCAGATTGCCCGAGGAAAAACTGTTTTTT. As protein: CASRLPEEKLFF.

There are a few counts of this clone. The J gene is TRBJ1-2, the V gene TRBV20-1; D call uncertain. Germline values: CDR1 DFQATT, CDR2 SNEGSKA (reference sequence). Trimming cost V 3 bases and J 9 bases, with 11 bases left between them. The CDR3 is 11 amino acids. CDR3 region: CSASVGASYTF. For the CDR3, the DNA is TGCAGTGCTAGTGTTGGAGCAAGCTACACCTTC.

This clone was seen a few times. V gene TRBV18 combines with J gene TRBJ1-4; TRBD1 matches at 7 bases. There are 16 residues in the CDR3. The junction had 15 bases not matched to a gene; V was cut back by 6 bases and J by 8 bases. CDR1 is KGHSH, CDR2 LQKENI, per germline. The CDR3: CASSRKGDSLIEKLFF. In DNA form, the CDR3 reads TGTGCCAGCTCGCGTAAAGGGGACAGCCTAATAGAAAAACTGTTTTTT.

The V call is TRBV2, the J call TRBJ2-1, with 8 bases lining up with TRBD1. The V and J ends lost 4 bases and 1 base, in that order; junction bases with no gene match: 3. The germline V gene has CDR1 SNHLY and CDR2 FYNNEI. The CDR3 is 15 residues long. DNA for the CDR3: TGTGCCAGCAGTGGATGGACAGGGTCCTACAATGAGCAGTTCTTC. The encoded protein is CASSGWTGSYNEQFF.